Presented here are 9 T cell receptor beta chains from one specimen sequenced in a study of shared clonotypes between healthy human individuals. Repertoires were generated with immunoSEQ multiplex PCR, while TCRdb's copy carries only in-frame clones and drops some. This table holds just over 2,000,000 clones, roughly 94% found once. What was sequenced was naive CD4+ T cells sorted from blood. Regarding subset: CD45RA+ positively selected. The receptors were sampled from a man between 18 and 35 years old in good health.

This chain connects TRBV29-1 to TRBJ2-2; 10 bases map to TRBD2. Per germline, CDR1 SQVTM and CDR2 ANQGSEA. The V and J ends lost 7 bases and 2 bases, in that order; junction bases with no gene match: 4. This CDR3 comprises 14 residues. CDR3 in amino acids: CSALAGGNTGELFF. In DNA form, the CDR3 reads TGCAGCGCCTTAGCGGGGGGAAACACCGGGGAGCTGTTTTTT.

As for this clone: The junction departs from the called germline gene at one end, perhaps through a read error. The chain has TRBV4-3 and TRBJ1-4, with 10 bases aligning to TRBD1. There are 17 residues in the CDR3. CDR1 LGHNA and CDR2 YSLEER come from the germline V gene. The chain's CDR3 is CASNQGTGALNNEKLFF. CDR3 DNA sequence: TGCGCCAGCAACCAAGGGACAGGGGCCCTTAATAATGAAAAACTGTTTTTT.

This clone has only one observation. The chain has TRBV10-1 and TRBJ2-5, with 9 bases that match TRBD2. J lost 2 bases, V lost 6 bases, and 4 bases had no gene match. Germline V gene sequence: CDR1 WNHNN, CDR2 SYGVQD (reference sequence). CDR3 length: 14 residues. Written as DNA, the CDR3 is TGCGCCAGCAGCCAGACTAGCGGACAAGAGACCCAGTACTTC. It translates to CASSQTSGQETQYF.

The V and J genes are TRBV7-2 and TRBJ2-1, with D possibly matching TRBD2 (6 bases). The ends were cut back, 5 bases at V and 8 bases at J, with 19 bases in the middle. CDR3 size: 15 residues. Germline V lookup: CDR1 SGHTA, CDR2 FQGNSA. CDR3 DNA sequence: TGTGCCAGCAGCGCCGCGGGACCCTTTACCCATGAGCAGTTCTTC. It translates to CASSAAGPFTHEQFF.

The J gene is TRBJ1-5, the V gene TRBV2; D is uncertain. CDR3 length: 14 residues. Germline CDR1 is SNHLY and CDR2 is FYNNEI. Trimming pared 6 bases from V and 1 base from J, leaving 10 bases between. The CDR3 DNA sequence: TGTGCCAGCAGGAAGGACGTCAGCAATCAGCCCCAGCATTTT. It yields the protein CASRKDVSNQPQHF.

On this clone itself: The junction differs from germline at one of its ends, possibly a read error. The rearrangement joins TRBV5-6 to TRBJ2-7, with 14 nucleotides matching TRBD2. The CDR3 is 15 amino acids. Germline CDR1 is SGHDT and CDR2 is YYEEEE. CDR3 sequence reads: CASRDGTSGGFTPDF. CDR3 DNA: TGTGCCAGCAGGGACGGGACTAGCGGGGGCTTCACTCCCGATTTC.

For this clone: The same CDR3 also results from other DNA sequences found in this sample. V usage is TRBV6-1 and J usage is TRBJ2-7, with D hard to call. This CDR3 comprises 12 residues. CDR1 is MNHNS and CDR2 is SASEGT in the germline V gene. V gave up 3 bases and J gave up 5 bases, with 8 bases separating them. CDR3 loop: CASSEQGHEQYF. CDR3 DNA sequence: TGTGCCAGCAGTGAGCAAGGTCACGAGCAGTACTTC.

Regarding this clone: The same CDR3 also results from other DNA sequences found in this sample. The CDR3 DNA sequence: TGCGCCAGCAGCTCCGGACAGGCGGGCACCGGGGAGCTGTTTTTT. Its protein is CASSSGQAGTGELFF. The rearrangement joins TRBV5-1 to TRBJ2-2; 7 nucleotides align to TRBD1. The CDR3 totals 15 residues. The trim removed 3 bases at V and 4 bases at J, leaving 6 bases unmatched. The V gene's germline CDR1 is SGHRS and CDR2 YFSETQ.

In this sample, this clone turned up once. The rearrangement links TRBV7-2 to TRBJ2-5; 10 bases line up with TRBD2. The germline gives CDR1 SGHTA, CDR2 FQGNSA. With V trimmed by 5 bases and J by 7 bases, 13 bases remained unmatched. This CDR3 has 16 residues. The CDR3 bases are TGTGCCAGCAGCGGCTTACGGACTAGCGGAACGTGGACCCAGTACTTC. It codes for CASSGLRTSGTWTQYF. Drawing the rest from reference TRBV7-2 and TRBJ2-5, the complete variable domain is GAGVSQSPSNKVTEKGKDVELRCDPISGHTALYWYRQSLGQGLEFLIYFQGNSAPDKSGLPSDRFSAERTGGSVSTLTIQRTQQEDSAVYLCASSGLRTSGTWTQYFGPGTRLLVL.